The 21 T cell receptor beta chains below all came from one sample that was sequenced in a study of cytomegalovirus exposure and HLA in healthy donors. PCR primers comprised 60 Vbeta and 13 Jbeta primers. TCRdb keeps only in-frame clones here, not all; method: immunoSEQ multiplex PCR. The table has 100,000 to 150,000 clones, approximately 80% seen once. The sequencing input was PBMCs. The receptors were gathered from a girl aged 2-10 years in good health and CMV-seronegative.

J is TRBJ2-5 and V is TRBV7-2, with D tentatively TRBD1 (5 bases). The V end was cut by 6 bases, the J end by 2 bases, with 10 bases between. This CDR3 has 13 amino acids. CDR1 is SGHTA and CDR2 is FQGNSA in the germline V gene. As DNA, the CDR3 is TGTGCCAGCAGAAGTGGGGCACAAGAGACCCAGTACTTC. Its translation: CASRSGAQETQYF. Combining the CDR3 with reference TRBV7-2 and TRBJ2-5 gives the whole variable domain GAGVSQSPSNKVTEKGKDVELRCDPISGHTALYWYRQSLGQGLEFLIYFQGNSAPDKSGLPSDRFSAERTGGSVSTLTIQRTQQEDSAVYLCASRSGAQETQYFGPGTRLLVL.

V usage is TRBV6-5 and J usage is TRBJ1-1; D not resolved. V was trimmed by 8 bases and J by 0 bases, leaving 16 bases between them. Germline lookup yields CDR1 MNHEY and CDR2 SVGAGI. The length of the CDR3 is 15 residues. The CDR3 coding sequence is TGTGCCAGCGGGGAGGGAGGTACCATGAACACTGAAGCTTTCTTT. Residues: CASGEGGTMNTEAFF.

V and J are TRBV5-1 and TRBJ1-2; 9 bases map to TRBD1. CDR1 and CDR2 from the germline V gene are SGHRS and YFSETQ. The CDR3 contains 15 residues. Germline trimming cut 2 bases from V and 4 bases from J; bases unmatched to any gene: 6. DNA of the CDR3: TGCGCCAGCAGCTTCAGGGACAGGGTGACCTATGGCTACACCTTC. Protein: CASSFRDRVTYGYTF.

The gene calls are TRBV11-2 and TRBJ2-7; weak D call: TRBD2 (6 bases). This CDR3 is 14 amino acids long. The germline gives CDR1 SGHAT, CDR2 FQNNGV. Trimming removed 1 base from V and 6 bases from J, with 13 bases in between. The CDR3 protein is CASSLGGRGIEQYF. CDR3 nucleotide sequence: TGTGCCAGCAGCTTAGGTGGGCGGGGTATCGAGCAGTACTTC.

This clone was seen only once. The chain has TRBV19 and TRBJ1-3; D is possibly TRBD1 (6 bases). The V gene's germline CDR1 is LNHDA and CDR2 SQIVND (reference sequence). The CDR3 has 14 amino acids. Trimming took 8 bases from V and 4 from J, leaving 15 bases between them. The CDR3 region has the DNA TGTGCCAGTTCCCGCCCGGGACAAGGAAACACCATATATTTT. This sequence encodes CASSRPGQGNTIYF.

The chain has TRBV30 and TRBJ1-1; 9 nucleotides align to TRBD1. The V gene's germline CDR1 is GTSNPN and CDR2 SVGIG (reference sequence). This CDR3 comprises 13 residues. The trim removed 4 bases at V and 6 bases at J, leaving 6 bases unmatched. Written as DNA, the CDR3 is TGTGCCTGGATAAACAGGGGGCGCGCTGAAGCTTTCTTT. It is translated as CAWINRGRAEAFF.

The chain recombines TRBV6-1 with TRBJ1-2, with a weak D call TRBD1 (6 bases). Germline values: CDR1 MNHNS, CDR2 SASEGT. Trimming stripped 2 bases from V and 4 bases from J, with 20 bases between. This CDR3 contains 17 residues. DNA for the CDR3: TGTGCCAGCAGTGAACCGGGACACCCCTTAGACCTCTATGGCTACACCTTC. It is translated as CASSEPGHPLDLYGYTF.

The V gene is TRBV7-2, the J gene TRBJ2-5; D call uncertain. Per the germline V gene, CDR1 is SGHTA and CDR2 is FQGNSA. The CDR3 spans 13 residues. V lost 3 bases and J lost 5, with 10 bases in between. CDR3 DNA sequence: TGTGCCAGCAGCTTGGCTTTGCGGGAGACCCAGTACTTC. Translated: CASSLALRETQYF.

DNA of the CDR3: TGTGCCAGTAGTTTCGGTACAGGCAATGAGCAGTTCTTC. Translated: CASSFGTGNEQFF. V and J are TRBV19 and TRBJ2-1; a weak D match, TRBD1 (5 bases). The V and J ends lost 5 bases and 6 bases respectively, with 11 bases between them. Germline V CDR1 and CDR2: LNHDA, SQIVND (reference sequence). CDR3 length equals 13 residues.

This chain joins TRBV6-1 and TRBJ2-2; a weak D match, TRBD2 (5 bases). Trimming removed 6 bases from V and 5 bases from J, with 13 bases in between. From germline, CDR1 is MNHNS and CDR2 SASEGT. The CDR3 length is 14 residues. CDR3 coding DNA: TGTGCCAGCAGCACGGGGTTTTGGACCGGGGAGCTGTTTTTT. Its protein product is CASSTGFWTGELFF.

The chain uses TRBV7-6 and TRBJ2-7, with 7 bases lining up with TRBD1. Germline V gene lookup returns CDR1 SGHVS and CDR2 FNYEAQ. The CDR3 has 14 residues. Trimming cost V 7 bases and J 3 bases; bases outside gene matches: 9. The CDR3 nucleotides read TGTGCCAGCAACGCCGGTACAGGGGACTACGAGCAGTACTTC. Its protein product is CASNAGTGDYEQYF.

The genes are TRBV4-3 and TRBJ2-3, with TRBD2 matching over 10 bases. The junction had 7 bases not matched to a gene; V was cut back by 0 bases and J by 1 base. This CDR3 comprises 18 residues. Per germline, CDR1 LGHNA and CDR2 YSLEER. CDR3 amino acids: CASSQDLFTSGGTDTQYF. CDR3 nucleotide sequence: TGCGCCAGCAGCCAAGATCTTTTTACTAGCGGGGGCACAGATACGCAGTATTTT.

This clone showed up just a few times. This chain connects TRBV6-5 to TRBJ1-1; 8 bases map to TRBD1. The germline gives CDR1 MNHEY, CDR2 SVGAGI. Losses at the gene ends were 6 bases for V and 5 bases for J; bases not matched to a gene: 5. This CDR3 has 13 residues. The CDR3 DNA follows: TGTGCCAGCAGAAACAGGGGGGTAACTGAAGCTTTCTTT. Translation: CASRNRGVTEAFF.

This clone was detected once. The V call is TRBV20-1, the J call TRBJ2-2; D may be TRBD1 (6 bases). Germline V gives CDR1 DFQATT, CDR2 SNEGSKA (reference sequence). V was trimmed by 5 bases and J by 9 bases, leaving 10 bases between them. The CDR3 has 11 residues. In nucleotides, the CDR3 is TGCAGTGCTGCAGGGGAGAGGGAGCTGTTTTTT. It is translated as CSAAGERELFF.

The rearrangement links TRBV7-8 to TRBJ2-1, with TRBD2 identical over 8 bases. V was clipped by 3 bases and J by 8 bases; unmatched bases: 3. The length of the CDR3 is 13 residues. CDR1 and CDR2 from the germline V gene are SGHVS and FQNEAQ. Here the CDR3 reads CASSFRLAHEQFF. The CDR3 nucleotides are TGTGCCAGCAGCTTCAGACTAGCGCATGAGCAGTTCTTC.

The J gene is TRBJ1-6, the V gene TRBV9; D is uncertain. The CDR3 extends over 13 amino acids. V lost 0 bases and J lost 14, with 12 bases in between. Germline V gene data show CDR1 as SGDLS and CDR2 as YYNGEE. CDR3 nucleotides: TGTGCCAGCAGCGTAGGTCCAGGCGACGCCCTCCACTTT. This translates into CASSVGPGDALHF. The whole variable domain, filled in from reference TRBV9 and TRBJ1-6, reads DSGVTQTPKHLITATGQRVTLRCSPRSGDLSVYWYQQSLDQGLQFLIQYYNGEERAKGNILERFSAQQFPDLHSELNLSSLELGDSALYFCASSVGPGDALHFGNGTRLTVT.

The chain carries TRBV19 and TRBJ2-1; D perhaps matches TRBD2 (5 bases). This CDR3 contains 15 residues. Germline V gives CDR1 LNHDA, CDR2 SQIVND (reference sequence). Trimming cost V 7 bases and J 3 bases, with 16 bases left between them. The CDR3 sequence: CASTGEGANYNEQFF. The CDR3 DNA sequence: TGTGCCAGTACCGGGGAAGGAGCTAACTACAATGAGCAGTTCTTC.

The rearrangement uses TRBV7-9 and TRBJ1-2, with TRBD1 identical over 9 bases. Germline lookup yields CDR1 SEHNR and CDR2 FQNEAQ (reference sequence). With V trimmed by 5 bases and J by 3 bases, 7 bases remained unmatched. This CDR3 is 15 amino acids long. CDR3 coding DNA: TGTGCCAGCAGCAGCTACAGGGGGCTTGACTATGGCTACACCTTC. Its protein product is CASSSYRGLDYGYTF.

The chain carries TRBV30 and TRBJ2-3; TRBD1 matches 7 bases. J was trimmed by 7 bases and V by 3 bases; bases with no gene match: 7. The CDR3 spans 13 residues. Germline loops: CDR1 GTSNPN, CDR2 SVGIG (reference sequence). This CDR3 is CAWRTGAAHTQYF. CDR3 coding DNA: TGTGCCTGGAGAACAGGGGCAGCACATACGCAGTATTTT.

The CDR3 loop reads CASRTSGVIEQYF. The CDR3 DNA sequence: TGTGCCAGCAGGACTAGCGGGGTAATCGAGCAGTACTTC. The chain is built from TRBV6-5 and TRBJ2-7; TRBD2 aligns across 11 bases. CDR3 length equals 13 residues. CDR1 is MNHEY, CDR2 SVGAGI, per germline. The V and J ends lost 6 bases and 6 bases, in that order; junction bases with no gene match: 4.

V usage is TRBV5-3 and J usage is TRBJ1-1, with D perhaps TRBD1 (6 bases). TRBV5-3 is annotated as an ORF whose role is uncertain. Trimming removed 1 base from V and 5 bases from J, with 12 bases in between. The CDR3 contains 14 residues. CDR3 nucleotide sequence: TGTGCCAGAAGCTTGTCCGACAGGAGGACTGAAGCTTTCTTT. Its translation is CARSLSDRRTEAFF.